Listed below are T cell receptor beta chains from one sample, sequenced in a study of blood T cell repertoires in COVID-19. Here immunoSEQ multiplex PCR was the method, and the copy in TCRdb shows in-frame clones only, minus some. The sample contains 200,000 to 250,000 clones, approximately 80% of which appear only once. The sequencing sample was made of PBMCs or T cells enriched from blood (not recorded which). The receptor source for this set is a man aged 55 to 70 who had recovered from COVID-19. Both conserved end residues are part of each CDR3. The order of the fields is clone size, V gene, D gene, J gene, CDR3 DNA, CDR3 protein. D genes are given only for firm matches. The size field is filled for only some rows; it gives once, few, many or a size class.

-,TRBV15,-,TRBJ1-5,TGTGCCACCAGCAGCCCCTGGAGGCACTTTAATCAGCCCCAGCATTTT,CATSSPWRHFNQPQHF
-,TRBV5-6,-,TRBJ2-1,TGTGCCAGCAGGCCCGGTTTTGAGGGTTCCTACAATGAGCAGTTCTTC,CASRPGFEGSYNEQFF
-,TRBV11-3,TRBD1,TRBJ1-2,TGTGCCAGCAGCTTGGGGTCCTTCGGGACAGGACATACTAACTATGGCTACACCTTC,CASSLGSFGTGHTNYGYTF
once,TRBV5-1,-,TRBJ1-4,TGCGCCAGCAGCTTGATGGCAGCAACTAATGAAAAACTGTTTTTT,CASSLMAATNEKLFF
once,TRBV5-1,-,TRBJ1-2,TGCGCCAGCAGCTTGGAGGGCAGGGTACTCGATGGCTACACCTTC,CASSLEGRVLDGYTF
-,TRBV29-1,-,TRBJ1-1,TGCAGCGCCAGACCTAAAGACCGGGGCACTGAAGCTTTCTTT,CSARPKDRGTEAFF
-,TRBV7-9,TRBD1,TRBJ1-4,TGTGCCAGCAGCCCAGGGGGAGAAAAACTGTTTTTT,CASSPGGEKLFF
-,TRBV19,-,TRBJ1-2,TGTGCCAGTAGTAAAGGGGTCGGACAGAACTATGGCTACACCTTC,CASSKGVGQNYGYTF
-,TRBV2,TRBD1,TRBJ1-4,TGTGCCAGCAGTCCAACACAGGGGGGCCAGGGAGAGGAACTGTTTTTT,CASSPTQGGQGEELFF
-,TRBV7-2,-,TRBJ2-3,TGTGCCAGCAGCCCACCGGGAGTACCGGATACGCAGTATTTT,CASSPPGVPDTQYF
-,TRBV6-5,-,TRBJ2-3,TGTGCCAGCAGTTATAACAGGTGGTCAGATACGCAGTATTTT,CASSYNRWSDTQYF
once,TRBV5-4,-,TRBJ2-5,TGTGCCAGCAGCTTACGGGGACAAGAGACCCAGTACTTC,CASSLRGQETQYF
-,TRBV6-1,-,TRBJ1-5,TGTGCCAGCAACCACAGGGAAGGGGCTCAGCATTTT,CASNHREGAQHF
-,TRBV24-1,-,TRBJ2-3,TGTGCCACCAGTGATTTGCAACGGGGGAGCACAGATACGCAGTATTTT,CATSDLQRGSTDTQYF
-,TRBV5-1,TRBD1,TRBJ1-4,TGCGCCAGCAGCAAGGGACAGGGGGCCGGGGAAAAACTGTTTTTT,CASSKGQGAGEKLFF
-,TRBV11-2,-,TRBJ1-2,TGTGCCAGCAGCGCGGACAGCGCTCACTATGGCTACACCTTC,CASSADSAHYGYTF
-,TRBV2,-,TRBJ1-1,TGTGCCAGCAAGGACGGGGGAGCTTTGAACACTGAAGCTTTCTTT,CASKDGGALNTEAFF
-,TRBV18,TRBD1,TRBJ1-2,TGTGCCAGCTCCCCGGGACAGGGGTACTATGGCTACACCTTC,CASSPGQGYYGYTF
-,TRBV18,-,TRBJ1-1,TGTGCCAGCTCACCATCCCAGGGAGGGACCGAAGCTTTCTTT,CASSPSQGGTEAFF
few,TRBV7-6,-,TRBJ1-5,TGTGCCAGCAGTCCCAGGGGAAGCAATCAGCCCCAGCATTTT,CASSPRGSNQPQHF
-,TRBV3-1/TRBV3-2,-,TRBJ1-5,TGTGCCAGCAGCCCCGGGGGATTGTTGACGCCCCAGCATTTT,CASSPGGLLTPQHF
-,TRBV5-6,-,TRBJ1-1,TGTGCCAGCAGCTTGGTTCGTCCCAGGGAAGCTTTCTTT,CASSLVRPREAFF
-,TRBV5-1,TRBD1,TRBJ1-2,TGCGCCAGCAGCTTGTGGACAGGGGGCCAAGGCTACACCTTC,CASSLWTGGQGYTF
-,TRBV7-2,TRBD1,TRBJ2-3,TGTGCCAGCAGCTTACGGGGACAGGGAACAGATACGCAGTATTTT,CASSLRGQGTDTQYF